These T cell receptor beta chains were read from a single sample in a study of blood T cell repertoires in COVID-19. Clones were read by immunoSEQ multiplex PCR, and TCRdb kept only the in-frame ones, dropping some. The sample has 65,000 to 90,000 clones, less than 85% seen once. Specimen: peripheral blood. The receptor set was obtained from a man aged 65-85 years with active or convalescent COVID-19. The CDR3 runs from the conserved cysteine through the conserved F or W. D genes are given only for firm matches. Clone size is given for some rows only: seen once, a few or many times, or a class if the clone is expanded.

TRBJ2-1,TRBD2,TRBV5-1,NA,TGCGCCAGCAGCCCCCGGGGGGACAATGAGCAGTTCTTC,CASSPRGDNEQFF
TRBJ2-3,TRBD2,TRBV6-1,once,TGTGCCAGCAGTGAGGGCAGCGGGGGGCCCACAGATACGCAGTATTTT,CASSEGSGGPTDTQYF
TRBJ1-3,TRBD1,TRBV6-5,once,TGTGCCAGCAGTCTACAGGGGGCTGGGGAAAACACCATATATTTT,CASSLQGAGENTIYF
TRBJ1-6,TRBD1,TRBV5-1,NA,TGCGCCAGCAGCTTGAGTACAGGGGGAGGGTCACCCCTCCACTTT,CASSLSTGGGSPLHF
TRBJ1-2,TRBD1,TRBV29-1,NA,TGCAGCGTTGAAGATGGACAGGGTTATGGCTACACCTTC,CSVEDGQGYGYTF
TRBJ1-2,TRBD1,TRBV3-1/TRBV3-2,NA,TGTGCCAGCAGCCAACTCCCGGGACAGGGAAAGGGTGGCTACACCTTC,CASSQLPGQGKGGYTF
TRBJ2-5,TRBD2,TRBV10-2,few,TGCGCCAGCAGCACTAGCGGGGGGGGCCAAGAGACCCAGTACTTC,CASSTSGGGQETQYF
TRBJ2-7,NA,TRBV20-1,NA,TGCAGTGCTAGTTCGGGGACTCCCTCCTACGAGCAGTACTTC,CSASSGTPSYEQYF
TRBJ1-1,NA,TRBV28,once,TGTGCCACCCGAGTCGTCACTGAAGCTTTCTTT,CATRVVTEAFF
TRBJ2-7,NA,TRBV3-1/TRBV3-2,NA,TGTGCCAGCAGCCAAGATAGTGGCGGGGAGAACGAGCAGTACTTC,CASSQDSGGENEQYF
TRBJ2-3,NA,TRBV5-1,NA,TGCGCCAGCAGCCCCACCGGAGGCACAGATACGCAGTATTTT,CASSPTGGTDTQYF
TRBJ1-2,TRBD1,TRBV5-6,NA,TGTGCCAGCAGCGTCGACAGGGGCTATGGCTACACCTTC,CASSVDRGYGYTF
TRBJ1-4,NA,TRBV28,NA,TGTGCCAGCAGTTCCCAGGGCGTGGGGACTAATGAAAAACTGTTTTTT,CASSSQGVGTNEKLFF
TRBJ2-7,NA,TRBV10-3,medium-sized,TGTGCCATCAGCGCGAAGGAACAGGGTTATCTCGGATACGAGCAGTACTTC,CAISAKEQGYLGYEQYF
TRBJ1-3,TRBD1,TRBV28,NA,TGTGCCAGCAGACCCAGGGACAGGGGGTGGGAAAACACCATATATTTT,CASRPRDRGWENTIYF
TRBJ2-1,NA,TRBV25-1,NA,TGTGCCAGCAGCACTTTTGGTAGCGAGCAGTTCTTC,CASSTFGSEQFF
TRBJ2-1,TRBD2,TRBV9,once,TGTGCCAGCAGCGTAGCTAGCGGGACTTACAATGAGCAGTTCTTC,CASSVASGTYNEQFF
TRBJ1-3,NA,TRBV19,NA,TGTGCCAGTAATTCCGCGGCCTCCTCTGGAAACACCATATATTTT,CASNSAASSGNTIYF
TRBJ2-7,NA,TRBV10-3,NA,TGTGCCATCAAAAGTACAGGGACGGAGTACGAGCAGTACTTC,CAIKSTGTEYEQYF
TRBJ2-2,NA,TRBV3-1/TRBV3-2,NA,TGTGCCAGCAGCCAACTGACTAGATCCGGGGAGCTGTTTTTT,CASSQLTRSGELFF
TRBJ1-2,NA,TRBV29-1,NA,TGCAGCGTTGAAGACAGCGCTGGCTACACCTTC,CSVEDSAGYTF
TRBJ1-4,NA,TRBV7-9,NA,TGTGCCAGCAGCTTATGGCCCGGAGAAAATGAAAAACTGTTTTTT,CASSLWPGENEKLFF
TRBJ2-5,NA,TRBV9,NA,TGTGCCAGCAGCCTTCGACAGGATGGGACCCAGTACTTC,CASSLRQDGTQYF
TRBJ2-1,NA,TRBV11-2,few,TGTGCCAGCAGCTTTTTTATAGGGGCCGATGAGCAGTTCTTC,CASSFFIGADEQFF
TRBJ2-5,NA,TRBV30,once,TGTGCCTGGAGTGTGGTCGGGGGGCGAGAGACCCAGTACTTC,CAWSVVGGRETQYF
TRBJ2-3,NA,TRBV6-1,NA,TGTGCCAGCAGTGAACCTGGTCGAAGGAGGGATACGCAGTATTTT,CASSEPGRRRDTQYF
TRBJ1-3,NA,TRBV5-5,NA,TGTGCCAGCATCGACAGTATTCTCTCTGGAAACACCATATATTTT,CASIDSILSGNTIYF
TRBJ1-1,NA,TRBV29-1,few,TGCAGCGTTGGGACCCCGCGGGACACTGAAGCTTTCTTT,CSVGTPRDTEAFF
TRBJ1-2,NA,TRBV6-1,few,TGTGCCAGCAGTGAACCGGGCAGGGGTATATATGGCTACACCTTC,CASSEPGRGIYGYTF
TRBJ1-2,TRBD1,TRBV6-6,NA,TGTGCCAGCAGCCGGGGGCAGGGGGCTTATGGCTACACCTTC,CASSRGQGAYGYTF
TRBJ1-1,NA,TRBV12-3/TRBV12-4,NA,TGTGCCAGCAGTTTTCGGTTGAATTTGGTAGCTTTCTTT,CASSFRLNLVAFF
TRBJ1-1,NA,TRBV6-5,NA,TGTGCCAGCAGTCCCGGAGGGTTCACTGAAGCTTTCTTT,CASSPGGFTEAFF
TRBJ2-5,TRBD2,TRBV5-1,NA,TGCGCCAGCAGCTTGGGGACTAGCGGCCAAGAGACCCAGTACTTC,CASSLGTSGQETQYF
TRBJ1-2,NA,TRBV28,NA,TGTGCCAGCAGATCCAGGGGTGGCTACACCTTC,CASRSRGGYTF
TRBJ2-2,TRBD1,TRBV7-2,NA,TGTGCCAGCAGCTTTTACGCAGGGGGCCTGAACACCGGGGAGCTGTTTTTT,CASSFYAGGLNTGELFF
TRBJ1-3,NA,TRBV5-5,NA,TGTGCCAGCAGCTTCGGTGATTCCGGAAACACCATATATTTT,CASSFGDSGNTIYF
TRBJ1-5,NA,TRBV30,few,TGTGCCTGGAGTGTACGGGGTCTGTTCGATCAGCCCCAGCATTTT,CAWSVRGLFDQPQHF
TRBJ2-3,TRBD1,TRBV5-1,NA,TGCGCCAGCAGCTTGGGGACAGGCCAAGATACGCAGTATTTT,CASSLGTGQDTQYF